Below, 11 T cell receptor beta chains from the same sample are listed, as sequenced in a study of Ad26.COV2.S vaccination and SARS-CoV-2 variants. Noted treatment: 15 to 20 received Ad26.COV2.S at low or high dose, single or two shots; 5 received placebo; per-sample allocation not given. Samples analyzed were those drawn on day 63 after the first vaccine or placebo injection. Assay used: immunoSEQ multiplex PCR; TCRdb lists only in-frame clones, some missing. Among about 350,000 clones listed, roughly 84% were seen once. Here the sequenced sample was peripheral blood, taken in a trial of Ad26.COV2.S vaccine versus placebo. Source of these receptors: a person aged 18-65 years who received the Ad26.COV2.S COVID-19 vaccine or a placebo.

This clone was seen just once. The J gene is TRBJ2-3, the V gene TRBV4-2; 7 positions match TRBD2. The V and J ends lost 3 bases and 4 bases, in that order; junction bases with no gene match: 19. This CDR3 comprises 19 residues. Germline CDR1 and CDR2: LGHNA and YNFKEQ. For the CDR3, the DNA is TGTGCCAGCAGCCAGAGGGTCACAGGACTAGGGGCATCCGCAGATACGCAGTATTTT. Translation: CASSQRVTGLGASADTQYF.

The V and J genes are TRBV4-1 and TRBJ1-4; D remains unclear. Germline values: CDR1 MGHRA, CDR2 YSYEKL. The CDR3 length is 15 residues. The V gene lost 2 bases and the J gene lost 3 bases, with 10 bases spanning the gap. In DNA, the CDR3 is TGCGCCAGCAGCCAATTCAGGTCTTCTAATGAAAAACTGTTTTTT. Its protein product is CASSQFRSSNEKLFF.

The CDR3 spells CASSFYGITGEQYF. CDR3 nucleotides: TGTGCCAGCAGCTTCTACGGGATAACTGGCGAGCAGTACTTC. This chain uses TRBV7-9 with TRBJ2-7; a possible D gene is TRBD2 (5 bases). Trimming removed 3 bases from V and 6 bases from J, with 15 bases in between. Germline values: CDR1 SEHNR, CDR2 FQNEAQ (reference sequence). This CDR3 spans 14 amino acids.

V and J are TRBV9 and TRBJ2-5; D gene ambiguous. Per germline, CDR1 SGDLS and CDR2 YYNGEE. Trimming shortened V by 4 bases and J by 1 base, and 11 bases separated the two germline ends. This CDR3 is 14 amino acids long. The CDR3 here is CASSLGQSQETQYF. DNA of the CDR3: TGTGCCAGCAGCCTAGGGCAGTCCCAAGAGACCCAGTACTTC.

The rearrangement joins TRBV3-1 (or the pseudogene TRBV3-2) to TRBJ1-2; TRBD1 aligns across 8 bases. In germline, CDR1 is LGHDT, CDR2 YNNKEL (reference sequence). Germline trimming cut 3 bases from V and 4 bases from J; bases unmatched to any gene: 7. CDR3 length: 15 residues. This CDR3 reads CASSHTPGGSYGYTF. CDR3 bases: TGTGCCAGCAGCCACACCCCAGGGGGCAGCTATGGCTACACCTTC.

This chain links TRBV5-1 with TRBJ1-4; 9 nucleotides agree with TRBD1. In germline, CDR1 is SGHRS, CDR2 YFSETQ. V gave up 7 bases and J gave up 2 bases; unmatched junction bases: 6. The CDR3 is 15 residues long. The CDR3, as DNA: TGCGCCAGCGGGACAGGGTGGTCCACTAATGAAAAACTGTTTTTT. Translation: CASGTGWSTNEKLFF.

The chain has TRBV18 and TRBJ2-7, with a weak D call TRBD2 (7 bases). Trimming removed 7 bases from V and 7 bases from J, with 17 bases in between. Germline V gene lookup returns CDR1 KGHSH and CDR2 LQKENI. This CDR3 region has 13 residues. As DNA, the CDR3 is TGTGCCAGCTATGGAGGGGGGGCCGGAGAGCAGTACTTC. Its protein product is CASYGGGAGEQYF.

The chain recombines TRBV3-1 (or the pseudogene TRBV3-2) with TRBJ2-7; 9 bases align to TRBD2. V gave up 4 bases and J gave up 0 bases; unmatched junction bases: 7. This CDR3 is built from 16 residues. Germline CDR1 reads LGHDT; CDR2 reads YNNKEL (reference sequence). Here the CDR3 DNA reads TGTGCCAGCAGCCCCGCCCCAGCGGGGGGCTCCTACGAGCAGTACTTC. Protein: CASSPAPAGGSYEQYF.

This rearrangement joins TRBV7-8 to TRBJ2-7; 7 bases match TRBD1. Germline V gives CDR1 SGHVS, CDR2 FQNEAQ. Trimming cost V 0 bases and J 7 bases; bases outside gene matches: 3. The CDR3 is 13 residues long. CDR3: CASSLAYRGEQYF. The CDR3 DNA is TGTGCCAGCAGCTTAGCATACAGGGGAGAGCAGTACTTC.

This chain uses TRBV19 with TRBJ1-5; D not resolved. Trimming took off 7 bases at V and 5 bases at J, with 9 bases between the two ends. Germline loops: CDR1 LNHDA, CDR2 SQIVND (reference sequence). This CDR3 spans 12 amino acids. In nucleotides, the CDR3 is TGTGCCAGTAACAGATACGATCAGCCCCAGCATTTT. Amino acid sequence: CASNRYDQPQHF.

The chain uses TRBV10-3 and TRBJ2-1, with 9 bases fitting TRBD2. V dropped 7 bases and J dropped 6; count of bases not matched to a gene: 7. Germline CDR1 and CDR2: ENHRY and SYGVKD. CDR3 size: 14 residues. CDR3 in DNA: TGTGCCATCAATGGGAGGACTAGCGCCAATGAGCAGTTCTTC. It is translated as CAINGRTSANEQFF.